These 8 T cell receptor beta chains were all obtained from the same sample, sequenced in a study of blood T cell repertoires in COVID-19 (dated by TCRdb to the early 2020s). Preparation of the library involved the immunoSEQ multiplex PCR assay. The source is immuneACCESS, and TCRdb retained only in-frame sequences with V and J called. Part of the clones is not carried over; for the studies checked, unresolved V genes explain less than half of this, and the remainder is unexplained. In this sample the table shows about 220,000 clones, 80% to 90% of which occur a single time. The ten biggest clones cover less than 6.5% of the sample. The sample comprised peripheral blood. The receptors shown here come from a woman in her sixties or seventies who had recovered from COVID-19.

The chain employs TRBV7-2 and TRBJ2-7; 10 bases fit TRBD2. J lost 4 bases, V lost 3 bases, and 6 bases had no gene match. The CDR3 totals 15 residues. Germline assignment: CDR1 SGHTA and CDR2 FQGNSA. The DNA for the CDR3 is TGTGCCAGCAGCTTTAAGAGCGGGGGGGGTTACGAGCAGTACTTC. Its translation: CASSFKSGGGYEQYF.

This chain uses TRBV4-2 with TRBJ1-6; D is uncertain. The CDR3 sequence is 15 residues long. CDR1 is LGHNA, CDR2 YNFKEQ, per germline. V was trimmed by 3 bases and J by 8 bases, leaving 14 bases between them. The CDR3 sequence: CASSQTGKADSPLHF. The CDR3 region has the DNA TGTGCCAGCAGCCAGACGGGCAAAGCGGATTCACCCCTCCACTTT.

This sequence joins TRBV3-1 (or the pseudogene TRBV3-2) and TRBJ2-2; D might be TRBD1 (5 bases). CDR1 and CDR2 (germline): LGHDT, YNNKEL (reference sequence). V lost 4 bases and J 3 bases, leaving 9 bases between the germline ends. CDR3 length: 14 residues. CDR3 DNA: TGTGCCAGCAGCCCGGACACTTACACCGGGGAGCTGTTTTTT. Its translation is CASSPDTYTGELFF.

This chain links TRBV6-5 with TRBJ1-5, with D uncertain. V lost 0 bases, J lost 1 base, and 7 bases lay in between. This CDR3 has 15 amino acids. Germline V lookup: CDR1 MNHEY, CDR2 SVGAGI. The CDR3 spells CASSYSRESNQPQHF. In nucleotides, the CDR3 is TGTGCCAGCAGTTACTCCCGAGAGAGCAATCAGCCCCAGCATTTT.

J is TRBJ2-3 and V is TRBV11-2, with TRBD1 matching 8 bases. This CDR3 contains 17 residues. With 1 base clipped from V and 2 bases from J, the junction kept 8 bases outside the gene matches. Germline CDR1 SGHAT, CDR2 FQNNGV. CDR3 sequence (DNA): TGTGCCAGCAGCTTAGCCTCCGGGACAGGTCTCACAGATACGCAGTATTTT. This sequence encodes CASSLASGTGLTDTQYF.

The gene calls are TRBV5-1 and TRBJ2-1; possibly TRBD1 for D (6 bases). The V end was cut by 4 bases, the J end by 14 bases, with 19 bases between. The CDR3 loop spans 13 amino acids. Germline V gene data show CDR1 as SGHRS and CDR2 as YFSETQ. Written as DNA, the CDR3 is TGCGCCAGCAGCCGAAGCGAGAGGACAGAAAAGTTCTTC. Translating gives CASSRSERTEKFF.

V and J are TRBV19 and TRBJ2-7; D may be TRBD1 (6 bases). The CDR3 length is 13 residues. V was cut by 3 bases and J by 3 bases, with 9 bases left in between. CDR1 is LNHDA, CDR2 SQIVND, per germline (reference sequence). The CDR3 DNA reads TGTGCCAGTAGTATTGGGGGCCTCTACGAGCAGTACTTC. Translation: CASSIGGLYEQYF. The whole variable domain, remainder taken from reference TRBV19 and TRBJ2-7, is DGGITQSPKYLFRKEGQNVTLSCEQNLNHDAMYWYRQDPGQGLRLIYYSQIVNDFQKGDIAEGYSVSREKKESFPLTVTSAQKNPTAFYLCASSIGGLYEQYFGPGTRLTVT.

This sequence joins TRBV9 and TRBJ1-5; D ambiguous. Germline assignment: CDR1 SGDLS and CDR2 YYNGEE. This CDR3 has 13 amino acids. Trimming took 1 base from V and 6 from J, leaving 8 bases between them. DNA of the CDR3: TGTGCCAGCAGCGTACTCCCCAGTCAGCCCCAGCATTTT. As protein: CASSVLPSQPQHF.